Below, one TCR beta chain is given with its context. The CDR3 has 16 amino acids. Trimming took 0 bases from V and 2 from J, leaving 14 bases between them. Germline assignment: CDR1 KGHSH and CDR2 LQKENI. Assay: immunoSEQ multiplex PCR; the TCRdb copy retains only in-frame clones and omits some. The sample contains tens of thousands of clones, around nine tenths of which appear only once. The data derive from a study of T cell changes during pregnancy in multiple sclerosis. The source was CD8+ T cells from peripheral blood mononuclear cells, collected in the second trimester of pregnancy. This clonotype originated in a female donor with multiple sclerosis, enrolled in a pregnancy study. This chain joins TRBV18 and TRBJ2-7, with D possibly matching TRBD2 (7 bases). CDR3 in DNA: TGTGCCAGCTCACCACCGGGGGGGGGCCCAACCTACGAGCAGTACTTC. It specifies CASSPPGGGPTYEQYF.